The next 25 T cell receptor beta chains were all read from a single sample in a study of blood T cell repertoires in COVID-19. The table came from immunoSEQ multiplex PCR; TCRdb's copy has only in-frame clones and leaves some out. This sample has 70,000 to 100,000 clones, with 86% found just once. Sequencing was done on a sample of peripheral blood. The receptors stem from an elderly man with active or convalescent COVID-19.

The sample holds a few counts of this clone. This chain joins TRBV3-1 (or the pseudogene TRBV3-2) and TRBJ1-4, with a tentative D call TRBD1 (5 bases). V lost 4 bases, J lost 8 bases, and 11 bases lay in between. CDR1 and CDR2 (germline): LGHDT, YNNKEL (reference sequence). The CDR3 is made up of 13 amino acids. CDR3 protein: CASSLQGSEKLFF. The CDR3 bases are TGTGCCAGCAGCCTTCAGGGTAGCGAAAAACTGTTTTTT.

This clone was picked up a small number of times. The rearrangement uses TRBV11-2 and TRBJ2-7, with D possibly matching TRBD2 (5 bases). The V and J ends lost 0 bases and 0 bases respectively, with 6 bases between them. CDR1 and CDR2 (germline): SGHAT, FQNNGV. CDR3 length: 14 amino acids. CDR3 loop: CASSLDAGSYEQYF. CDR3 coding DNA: TGTGCCAGCAGCTTAGACGCGGGCTCCTACGAGCAGTACTTC.

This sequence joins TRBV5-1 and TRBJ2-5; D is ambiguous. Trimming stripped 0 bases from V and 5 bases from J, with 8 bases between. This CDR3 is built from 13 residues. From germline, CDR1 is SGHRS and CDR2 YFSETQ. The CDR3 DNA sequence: TGCGCCAGCAGCTTGGACCCGCGGGAGACCCAGTACTTC. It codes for CASSLDPRETQYF.

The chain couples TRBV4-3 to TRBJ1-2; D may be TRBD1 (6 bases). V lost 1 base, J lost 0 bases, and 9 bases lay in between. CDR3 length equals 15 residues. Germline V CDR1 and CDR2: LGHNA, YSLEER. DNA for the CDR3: TGCGCCAGCAGCCAAGGGACAGCCACTAACTATGGCTACACCTTC. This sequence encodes CASSQGTATNYGYTF.

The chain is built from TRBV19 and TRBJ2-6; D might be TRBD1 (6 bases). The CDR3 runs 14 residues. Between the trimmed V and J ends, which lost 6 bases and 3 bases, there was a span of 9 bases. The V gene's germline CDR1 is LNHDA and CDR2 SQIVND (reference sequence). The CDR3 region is CASSLQGGANVLTF. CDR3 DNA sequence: TGTGCCAGTAGCCTACAGGGTGGGGCCAACGTCCTGACTTTC.

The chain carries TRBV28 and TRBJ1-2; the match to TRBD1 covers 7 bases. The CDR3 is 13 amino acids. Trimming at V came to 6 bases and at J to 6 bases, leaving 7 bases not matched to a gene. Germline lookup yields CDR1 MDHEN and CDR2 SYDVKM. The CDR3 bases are TGTGCCAGCAGGACAGGGTTTCGGAATGGCTACACCTTC. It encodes CASRTGFRNGYTF.

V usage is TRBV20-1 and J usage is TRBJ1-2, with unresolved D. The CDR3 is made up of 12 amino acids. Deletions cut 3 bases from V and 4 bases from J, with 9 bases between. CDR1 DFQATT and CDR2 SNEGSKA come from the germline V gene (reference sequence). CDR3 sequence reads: CSASRGTYGYTF. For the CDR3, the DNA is TGCAGTGCTAGTCGGGGTACCTATGGCTACACCTTC.

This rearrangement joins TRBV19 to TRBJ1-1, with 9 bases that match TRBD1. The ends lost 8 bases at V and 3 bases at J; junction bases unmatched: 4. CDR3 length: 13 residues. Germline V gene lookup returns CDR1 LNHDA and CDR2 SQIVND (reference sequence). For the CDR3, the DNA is TGTGCCAGTTCGGGACAGGGCCACACTGAAGCTTTCTTT. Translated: CASSGQGHTEAFF.

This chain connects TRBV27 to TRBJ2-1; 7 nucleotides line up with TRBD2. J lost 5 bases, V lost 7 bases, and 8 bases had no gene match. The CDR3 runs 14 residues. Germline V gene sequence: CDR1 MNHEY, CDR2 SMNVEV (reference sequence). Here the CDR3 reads CASKLAHTDNEQFF. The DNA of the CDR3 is TGTGCCAGCAAACTAGCGCATACCGACAATGAGCAGTTCTTC.

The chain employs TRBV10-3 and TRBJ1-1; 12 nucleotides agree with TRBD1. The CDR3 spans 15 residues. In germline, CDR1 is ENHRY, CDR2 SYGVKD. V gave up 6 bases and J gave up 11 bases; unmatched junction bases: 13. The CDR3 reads CAIRGTGGAFPMAFF. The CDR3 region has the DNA TGTGCCATCAGGGGGACAGGGGGCGCGTTTCCCATGGCTTTCTTT.

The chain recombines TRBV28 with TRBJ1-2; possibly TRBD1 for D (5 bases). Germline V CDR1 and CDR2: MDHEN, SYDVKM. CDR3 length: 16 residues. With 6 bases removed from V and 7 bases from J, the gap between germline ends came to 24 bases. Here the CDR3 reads CASRSGGTSGNGGYTF. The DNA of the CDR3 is TGTGCCAGCAGGTCGGGGGGTACTTCAGGGAACGGTGGCTACACCTTC.

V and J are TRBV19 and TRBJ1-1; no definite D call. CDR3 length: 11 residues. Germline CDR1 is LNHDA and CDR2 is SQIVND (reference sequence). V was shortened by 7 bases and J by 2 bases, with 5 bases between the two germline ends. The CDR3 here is CASTLNTEAFF. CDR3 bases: TGTGCCAGTACCTTAAACACTGAAGCTTTCTTT. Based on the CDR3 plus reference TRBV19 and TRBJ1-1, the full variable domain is DGGITQSPKYLFRKEGQNVTLSCEQNLNHDAMYWYRQDPGQGLRLIYYSQIVNDFQKGDIAEGYSVSREKKESFPLTVTSAQKNPTAFYLCASTLNTEAFFGQGTRLTVV.

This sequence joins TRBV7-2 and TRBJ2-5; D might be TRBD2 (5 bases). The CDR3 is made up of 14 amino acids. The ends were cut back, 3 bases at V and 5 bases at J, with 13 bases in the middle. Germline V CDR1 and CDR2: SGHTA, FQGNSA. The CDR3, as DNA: TGTGCCAGCAGCTTGGCCTCCCAGCGGGAGACCCAGTACTTC. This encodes CASSLASQRETQYF.

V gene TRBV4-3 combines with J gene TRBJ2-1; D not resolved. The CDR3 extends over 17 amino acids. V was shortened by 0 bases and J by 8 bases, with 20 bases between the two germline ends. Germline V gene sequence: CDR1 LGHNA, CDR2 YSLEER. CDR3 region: CASSQDRPTGMLHEQFF. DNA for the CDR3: TGCGCCAGCAGCCAAGATCGTCCGACGGGTATGCTCCATGAGCAGTTCTTC.

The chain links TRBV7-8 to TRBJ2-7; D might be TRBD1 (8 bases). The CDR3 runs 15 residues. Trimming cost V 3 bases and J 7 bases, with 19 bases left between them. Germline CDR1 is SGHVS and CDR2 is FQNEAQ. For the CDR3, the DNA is TGTGCCAGCAGCTTCCGGGACTTACAGGGGGGGGAGCAGTACTTC. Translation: CASSFRDLQGGEQYF. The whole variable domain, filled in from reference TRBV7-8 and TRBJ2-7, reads GAGVSQSPRYKVAKRGQDVALRCDPISGHVSLFWYQQALGQGPEFLTYFQNEAQLDKSGLPSDRFFAERPEGSVSTLKIQRTQQEDSAVYLCASSFRDLQGGEQYFGPGTRLTVT.

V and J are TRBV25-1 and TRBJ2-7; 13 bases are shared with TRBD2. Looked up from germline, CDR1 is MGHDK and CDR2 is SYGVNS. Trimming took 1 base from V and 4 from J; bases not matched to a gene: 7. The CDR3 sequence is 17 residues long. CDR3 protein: CASSESGTSGRGYEQYF. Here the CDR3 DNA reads TGTGCCAGCAGTGAATCCGGTACTAGCGGGAGGGGATACGAGCAGTACTTC.

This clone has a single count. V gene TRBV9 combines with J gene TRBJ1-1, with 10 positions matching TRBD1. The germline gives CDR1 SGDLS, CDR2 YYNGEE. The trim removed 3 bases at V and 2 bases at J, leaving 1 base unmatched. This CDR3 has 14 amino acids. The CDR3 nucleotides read TGTGCCAGCAGCGGACAGGGGGCAAACACTGAAGCTTTCTTT. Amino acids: CASSGQGANTEAFF.

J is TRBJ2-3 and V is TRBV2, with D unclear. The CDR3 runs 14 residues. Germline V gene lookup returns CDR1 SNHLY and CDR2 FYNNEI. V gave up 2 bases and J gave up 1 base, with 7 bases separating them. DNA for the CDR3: TGTGCCAGCAGTGAAAATTCTGGCACAGATACGCAGTATTTT. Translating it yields CASSENSGTDTQYF. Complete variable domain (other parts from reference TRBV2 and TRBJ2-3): EPEVTQTPSHQVTQMGQEVILRCVPISNHLYFYWYRQILGQKVEFLVSFYNNEISEKSEIFDDQFSVERPDGSNFTLKIRSTKLEDSAMYFCASSENSGTDTQYFGPGTRLTVL.

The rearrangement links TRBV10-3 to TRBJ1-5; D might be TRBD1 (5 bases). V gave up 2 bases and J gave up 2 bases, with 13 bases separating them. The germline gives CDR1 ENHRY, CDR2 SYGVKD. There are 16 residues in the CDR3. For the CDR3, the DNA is TGTGCCATCAGTGAGGGGGGAGGGAGTGGCAATCAGCCCCAGCATTTT. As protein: CAISEGGGSGNQPQHF.

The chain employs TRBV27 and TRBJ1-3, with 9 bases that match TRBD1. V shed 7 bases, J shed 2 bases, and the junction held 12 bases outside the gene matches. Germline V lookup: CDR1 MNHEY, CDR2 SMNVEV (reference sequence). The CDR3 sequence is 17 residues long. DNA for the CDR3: TGTGCCAGCACCAGCGGCCGGGACAGGGTAGCTGGAAACACCATATATTTT. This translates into CASTSGRDRVAGNTIYF.

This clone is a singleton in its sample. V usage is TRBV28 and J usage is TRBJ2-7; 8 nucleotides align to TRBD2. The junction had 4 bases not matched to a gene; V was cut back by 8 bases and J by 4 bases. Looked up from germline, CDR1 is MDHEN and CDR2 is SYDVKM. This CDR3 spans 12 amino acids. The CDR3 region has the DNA TGTGCCAGCTGTCTAGCGGGTTACGAGCAGTACTTC. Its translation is CASCLAGYEQYF.

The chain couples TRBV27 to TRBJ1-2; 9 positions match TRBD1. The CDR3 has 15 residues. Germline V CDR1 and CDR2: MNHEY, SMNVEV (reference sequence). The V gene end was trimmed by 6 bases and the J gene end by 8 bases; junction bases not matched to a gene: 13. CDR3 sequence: CASRLQGARSYGYTF. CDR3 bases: TGTGCCAGCAGATTACAGGGGGCGAGAAGTTACGGCTACACCTTC.

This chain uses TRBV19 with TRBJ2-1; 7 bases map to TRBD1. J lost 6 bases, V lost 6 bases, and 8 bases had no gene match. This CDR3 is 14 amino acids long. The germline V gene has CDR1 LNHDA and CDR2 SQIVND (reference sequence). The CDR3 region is CASRPTDRFNEQFF. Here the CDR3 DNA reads TGTGCCAGTAGACCGACGGACAGGTTCAATGAGCAGTTCTTC.

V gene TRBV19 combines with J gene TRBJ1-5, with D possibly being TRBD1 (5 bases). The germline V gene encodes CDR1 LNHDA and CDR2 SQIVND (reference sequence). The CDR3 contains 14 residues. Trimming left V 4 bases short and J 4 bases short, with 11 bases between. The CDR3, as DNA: TGTGCCAGTAGTACCCAGGGTAGGAATCAGCCCCAGCATTTT. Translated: CASSTQGRNQPQHF.

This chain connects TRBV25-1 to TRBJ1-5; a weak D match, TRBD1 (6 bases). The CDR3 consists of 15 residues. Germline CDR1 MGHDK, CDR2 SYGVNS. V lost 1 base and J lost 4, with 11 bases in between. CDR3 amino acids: CASSESTGNNQPQHF. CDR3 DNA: TGTGCCAGCAGTGAATCTACAGGGAATAATCAGCCCCAGCATTTT.